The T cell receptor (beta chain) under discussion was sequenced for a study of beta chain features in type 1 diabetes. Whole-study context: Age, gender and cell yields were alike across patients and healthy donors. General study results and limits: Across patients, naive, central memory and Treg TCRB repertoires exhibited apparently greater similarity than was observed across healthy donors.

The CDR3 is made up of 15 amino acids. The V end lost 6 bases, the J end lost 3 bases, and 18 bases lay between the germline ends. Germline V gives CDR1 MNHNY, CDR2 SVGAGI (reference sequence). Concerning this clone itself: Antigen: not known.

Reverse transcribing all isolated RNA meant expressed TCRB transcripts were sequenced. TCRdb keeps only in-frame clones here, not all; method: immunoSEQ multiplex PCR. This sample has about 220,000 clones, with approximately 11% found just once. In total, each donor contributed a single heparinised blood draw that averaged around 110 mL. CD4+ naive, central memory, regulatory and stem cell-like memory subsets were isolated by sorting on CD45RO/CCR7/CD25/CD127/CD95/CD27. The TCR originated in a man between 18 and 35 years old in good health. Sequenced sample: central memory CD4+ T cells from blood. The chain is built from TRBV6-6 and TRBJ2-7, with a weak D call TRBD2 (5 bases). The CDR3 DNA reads TGTGCCAGCAGGGATGCCGGGGTAGCAAACTACGAGCAGTACTTC. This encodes CASRDAGVANYEQYF.